The T cell receptor beta chain under discussion was sequenced for a study of T cell repertoires in cytomegalovirus infection. Study-wide background: In public TCR beta signatures, there were indications of both CMV infection and matching HLA type. Findings and limits, study-wide: It was HLA-C-restricted CMV-specific TCR beta clonotypes that dominated the response ex vivo. Using cumulative public TCR beta family frequency, the authors identified those who carried CMV together with the relevant HLA.

One entry per CDR3 protein, called by TCRdb with MiXCR from the reads. The table lists some 940,000 distinct CDR3 sequences, roughly 30% of them singletons. CDR3 length: 17 residues. Germline V CDR1 and CDR2: SEHNR, FQNEAQ (reference sequence). V was clipped by 5 bases and J by 3 bases; unmatched bases: 12. This clonotype occurred many times. Its antigen is as yet unknown. The sequence came from a human donor in good health (CMV status not recorded). Some clones in this sample may be carry-over from other donors' samples. The sequencing used cultured CD8+ T cells from PBMCs, collected from culture after CMV antigen stimulation. This chain links TRBV7-9 with TRBJ2-1; 8 positions agree with TRBD2. The DNA for the CDR3 is TGTGCCAGCAGCCTCTTCCCTTCCGGGACTAGCTACAATGAGCAGTTCTTC. The encoded protein is CASSLFPSGTSYNEQFF.